These 18 T cell receptor beta chains originate from one sample sequenced in a study of blood T cells in healthy people across ages. Primers used in a second PCR of roughly 6 to 12 cycles were a sample-barcoded 5' primer and a J-beta primer mix. MiXCR was run by TCRdb on the 5' RACE reads, yielding one entry per CDR3 protein. This sample has about 1.6 million distinct CDR3 sequences; 30% to 35% occur once, and the top ten carry 10% to 12%. The sample taken for sequencing was blood. Receptors were obtained from a woman in her thirties in good health.

A few counts support this clonotype. J is TRBJ2-1 and V is TRBV5-1; no clear D. Germline V CDR1 and CDR2: SGHRS, YFSETQ. This CDR3 is 16 amino acids long. V lost 2 bases to trimming and J lost 0 bases, with 12 bases between them. The CDR3, as DNA: TGCGCCAGCAGCTTTGGGTCCCGGAGCTCCTACAATGAGCAGTTCTTC. Protein product: CASSFGSRSSYNEQFF.

This clonotype was seen only a few times. The chain carries TRBV20-1 and TRBJ2-2; D gene uncertain. Germline CDR1 and CDR2: DFQATT and SNEGSKA (reference sequence). The CDR3 is 14 amino acids. Trimming left V 1 base short and J 2 bases short, with 8 bases between. CDR3 loop: CSARGSANTGELFF. CDR3 sequence (DNA): TGCAGTGCTAGAGGGTCAGCCAACACCGGGGAGCTGTTTTTT.

The chain uses TRBV5-1 and TRBJ1-2; no reliable D call. V was pared by 4 bases and J by 6 bases, with 13 bases between. Germline CDR1 reads SGHRS; CDR2 reads YFSETQ. This CDR3 comprises 13 residues. CDR3 region: CASSTATHDGYTF. The CDR3 DNA follows: TGCGCCAGCAGCACCGCCACCCACGATGGCTACACCTTC.

This chain uses TRBV9 with TRBJ1-4; D is unclear. The CDR3 is 14 amino acids. Trimming cost V 0 bases and J 8 bases, with 11 bases left between them. Germline CDR1 SGDLS, CDR2 YYNGEE. Written as DNA, the CDR3 is TGTGCCAGCAGCGTAGGACGGGGAGGGGAAAAACTGTTTTTT. Protein product: CASSVGRGGEKLFF.

The chain joins TRBV7-2 to TRBJ2-5; the match to TRBD2 covers 7 bases. The CDR3 consists of 15 residues. V lost 7 bases to trimming and J lost 2 bases; unmatched junction nucleotides: 10. Per germline, CDR1 SGHTA and CDR2 FQGNSA. CDR3 nucleotides: TGTGCCAGCACCCCCTTTTTGGGGGGGCAAGAGACCCAGTACTTC. It translates to CASTPFLGGQETQYF.

V gene TRBV9 combines with J gene TRBJ2-5, with 8 bases matching TRBD2. The CDR3 loop spans 15 amino acids. Trimming at V came to 4 bases and at J to 1 base, leaving 6 bases not matched to a gene. In germline, CDR1 is SGDLS, CDR2 YYNGEE. The CDR3 nucleotides read TGTGCCAGCAGCAACGGGAGGGGGACCCAAGAGACCCAGTACTTC. Translated, it gives CASSNGRGTQETQYF.

The V gene is TRBV11-2, the J gene TRBJ1-1; D unclear. V lost 5 bases and J lost 6, with 13 bases in between. Germline V lookup: CDR1 SGHAT, CDR2 FQNNGV. This CDR3 has 13 amino acids. The CDR3 bases are TGTGCCAGCAGCCGAGCAGTTCACCCTGAAGCTTTCTTT. Its translation: CASSRAVHPEAFF.

A note on this clonotype: Possible read error: a much larger clone is one base away. The V gene is TRBV7-2, the J gene TRBJ2-3; possibly TRBD1 for D (5 bases). CDR1 and CDR2 (germline): SGHTA, FQGNSA. The CDR3 length is 14 residues. This CDR3 is CAGSLRTPQDTQYF. The CDR3 bases are TGTGCCGGCAGCTTAAGGACACCTCAAGATACGCAGTATTTT.

The V and J genes are TRBV5-5 and TRBJ1-2, with TRBD1 matching over 9 bases. This CDR3 has 13 amino acids. Germline values: CDR1 SGHKS, CDR2 YYEKEE (reference sequence). V was pared by 7 bases and J by 5 bases, with 6 bases of the junction left unmatched. As DNA, the CDR3 is TGTGCCAGCGACCGGACAGGGGCTTATGGCTACACCTTC. Residues: CASDRTGAYGYTF. Full variable domain (missing parts from reference TRBV5-5 and TRBJ1-2): DAGVTQSPTHLIKTRGQQVTLRCSPISGHKSVSWYQQVLGQGPQFIFQYYEKEERGRGNFPDRFSARQFPNYSSELNVNALLLGDSALYLCASDRTGAYGYTFGSGTRLTVV.

The genes are TRBV6-4 and TRBJ2-1; possible D gene TRBD1, 6 bases. Per germline, CDR1 MRHNA and CDR2 SNTAGT. The CDR3 contains 14 residues. Trimming took 0 bases from V and 7 from J, leaving 10 bases between them. CDR3 residues: CASSDSQGTNEQFF. CDR3 DNA sequence: TGTGCCAGCAGTGACTCACAGGGTACGAATGAGCAGTTCTTC.

The table lists this clonotype with a few counts. The chain carries TRBV20-1 and TRBJ2-4, with D possibly matching TRBD2 (5 bases). This CDR3 contains 14 residues. CDR1 and CDR2 from the germline V gene are DFQATT and SNEGSKA (reference sequence). Trimming cost V 6 bases and J 2 bases, with 14 bases left between them. The CDR3 nucleotides are TGCAGTGCCGAGGGCGGTTTTACCAAAAACATTCAGTACTTC. This sequence encodes CSAEGGFTKNIQYF.

The V call is TRBV28, the J call TRBJ1-2; D is uncertain. Trimming stripped 4 bases from V and 5 bases from J, with 14 bases between. CDR1 and CDR2 (germline): MDHEN, SYDVKM. This CDR3 is built from 14 residues. The CDR3 sequence: CASSYGASGYGYTF. The CDR3 DNA reads TGTGCCAGCAGTTATGGAGCGTCGGGGTATGGCTACACCTTC.

This clonotype was observed a handful of times. This chain connects TRBV5-6 to TRBJ2-7; D ambiguous. CDR1 and CDR2 (germline): SGHDT, YYEEEE. V gave up 0 bases and J gave up 5 bases, with 6 bases separating them. This CDR3 has 12 amino acids. CDR3 amino acids: CASSLGPDEQYF. As DNA, the CDR3 is TGTGCCAGCAGCTTGGGACCGGACGAGCAGTACTTC.

This clonotype was seen ten or more times. In DNA form, the CDR3 reads TGTGCCAGCTCCCGGGGGCCGGGAGATACGCAGTATTTT. Protein product: CASSRGPGDTQYF. This chain connects TRBV7-8 to TRBJ2-3; tentatively, D is TRBD1 or TRBD2 (6 bases each). The V end lost 8 bases, the J end lost 5 bases, and 14 bases lay between the germline ends. CDR1 and CDR2 (germline): SGHVS, FQNEAQ. The length of the CDR3 is 13 residues.

The chain uses TRBV13 and TRBJ2-5; 15 bases fit TRBD2. The V gene end was trimmed by 5 bases and the J gene end by 1 base; junction bases not matched to a gene: 8. The CDR3 loop spans 18 amino acids. The germline CDR1 and CDR2 sequences are PRHDT and FYEKMQ (reference sequence). The CDR3 sequence: CASSTTGTSGGFQETQYF. The CDR3, as DNA: TGTGCCAGCAGCACCACCGGGACTAGCGGGGGGTTCCAAGAGACCCAGTACTTC. Filled out from reference TRBV13 and TRBJ2-5, the complete variable domain reads AAGVIQSPRHLIKEKRETATLKCYPIPRHDTVYWYQQGPGQDPQFLISFYEKMQSDKGSIPDRFSAQQFSDYHSELNMSSLELGDSALYFCASSTTGTSGGFQETQYFGPGTRLLVL.

The chain combines TRBV7-9 with TRBJ2-1, with D hard to call. Trimming stripped 6 bases from V and 10 bases from J, with 7 bases between. Looked up from germline, CDR1 is SEHNR and CDR2 is FQNEAQ (reference sequence). The CDR3 extends over 10 amino acids. For the CDR3, the DNA is TGTGCCAGCAGGGGCGGCGAGCAGTTCTTC. Protein product: CASRGGEQFF.

In its sample, this clonotype was seen a few times. The chain employs TRBV27 and TRBJ2-7; 7 bases are shared with TRBD2. The CDR3 loop spans 17 amino acids. Germline CDR1 MNHEY, CDR2 SMNVEV (reference sequence). Unmatched junction bases numbered 20, after V lost 0 bases and J lost 12 bases. CDR3 coding DNA: TGTGCCAGCAGTTTATCGCGGGATACCCCCGGGACTATCCCACCGTACTTC. Its translation is CASSLSRDTPGTIPPYF.

In its sample, this clonotype was seen many times. The chain is built from TRBV29-1 and TRBJ1-2, with D possibly TRBD1 on 6 matching bases. Deletions cut 2 bases from V and 2 bases from J, with 6 bases between. Germline CDR1 SQVTM, CDR2 ANQGSEA. The CDR3 consists of 12 residues. In DNA, the CDR3 is TGCAGCGTTGAACAGGGGAACTATGGCTACACCTTC. It yields the protein CSVEQGNYGYTF.